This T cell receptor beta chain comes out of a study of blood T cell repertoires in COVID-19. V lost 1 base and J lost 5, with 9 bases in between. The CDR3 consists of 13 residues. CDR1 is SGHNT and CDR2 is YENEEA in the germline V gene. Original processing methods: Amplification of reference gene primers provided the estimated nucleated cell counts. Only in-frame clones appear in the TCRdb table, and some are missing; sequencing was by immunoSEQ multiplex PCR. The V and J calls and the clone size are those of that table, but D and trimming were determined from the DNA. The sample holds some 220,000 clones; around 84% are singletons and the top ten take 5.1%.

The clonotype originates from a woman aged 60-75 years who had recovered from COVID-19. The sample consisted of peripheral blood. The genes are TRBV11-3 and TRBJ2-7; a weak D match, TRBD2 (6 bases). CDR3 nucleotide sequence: TGTGCCAGCAGCTTAGTTTGGGGGGACGAGCAGTACTTC. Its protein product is CASSLVWGDEQYF.